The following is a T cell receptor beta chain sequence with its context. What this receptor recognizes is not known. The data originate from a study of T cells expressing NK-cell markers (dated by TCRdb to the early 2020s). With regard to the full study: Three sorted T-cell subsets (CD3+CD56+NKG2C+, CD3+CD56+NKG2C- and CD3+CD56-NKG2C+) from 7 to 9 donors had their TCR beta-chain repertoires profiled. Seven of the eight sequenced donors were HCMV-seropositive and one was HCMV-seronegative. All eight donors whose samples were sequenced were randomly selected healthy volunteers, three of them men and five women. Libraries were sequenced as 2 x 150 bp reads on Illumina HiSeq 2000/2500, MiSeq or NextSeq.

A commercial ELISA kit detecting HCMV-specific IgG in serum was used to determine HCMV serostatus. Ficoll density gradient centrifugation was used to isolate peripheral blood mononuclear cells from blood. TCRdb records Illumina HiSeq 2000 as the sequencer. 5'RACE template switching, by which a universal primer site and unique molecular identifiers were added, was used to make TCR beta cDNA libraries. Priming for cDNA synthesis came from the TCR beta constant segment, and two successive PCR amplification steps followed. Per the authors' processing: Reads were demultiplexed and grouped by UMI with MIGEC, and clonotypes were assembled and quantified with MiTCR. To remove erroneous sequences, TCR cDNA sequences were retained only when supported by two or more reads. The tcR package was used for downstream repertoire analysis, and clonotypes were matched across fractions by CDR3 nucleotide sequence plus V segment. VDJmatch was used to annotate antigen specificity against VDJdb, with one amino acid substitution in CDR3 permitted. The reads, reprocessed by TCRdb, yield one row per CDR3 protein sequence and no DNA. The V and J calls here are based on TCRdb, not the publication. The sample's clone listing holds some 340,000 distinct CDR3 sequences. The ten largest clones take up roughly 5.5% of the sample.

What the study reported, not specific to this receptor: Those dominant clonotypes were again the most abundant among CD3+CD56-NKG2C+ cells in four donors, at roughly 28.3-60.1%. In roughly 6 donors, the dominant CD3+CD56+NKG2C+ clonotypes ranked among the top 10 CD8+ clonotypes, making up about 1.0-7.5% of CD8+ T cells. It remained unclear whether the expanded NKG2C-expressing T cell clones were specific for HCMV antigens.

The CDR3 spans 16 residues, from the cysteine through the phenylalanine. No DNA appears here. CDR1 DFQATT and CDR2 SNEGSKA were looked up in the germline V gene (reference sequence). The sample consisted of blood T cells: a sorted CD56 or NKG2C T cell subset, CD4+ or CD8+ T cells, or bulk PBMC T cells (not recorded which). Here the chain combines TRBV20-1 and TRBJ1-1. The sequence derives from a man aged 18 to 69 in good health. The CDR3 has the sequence CSARANLGVLDAEAFF.